This T cell receptor (beta chain) was observed in a study of T cell responses to AZD1222 COVID-19 vaccine. Study details: Pooling covered second doses at about 4 or about 12 weeks.

Per germline, CDR1 KGHDR and CDR2 SFDVKD. Trimming cost V 4 bases and J 0 bases, with 11 bases left between them. The CDR3 consists of 16 residues. Concerning this clone itself: The target antigen is unknown.

Assay used: immunoSEQ multiplex PCR; TCRdb lists only in-frame clones, some missing. The sample contains under 150,000 clones, 80% to 95% of which appear only once. Study conclusions and caveats: Spike-specific TCR breadth and depth both grew after two AZD1222 doses. Just a handful of AZD1222 recipients tested seropositive at baseline. A mostly white British donor set with more females was recruited, and clonal diversity was possibly underestimated.

This sequence originates from an adult in good health. The starting material was peripheral blood, obtained on day 0 of AZD1222 vaccination. The chain is built from TRBV24-1 and TRBJ2-2; the D is unclear. This CDR3 reads CATSEATAANTGELFF. Here the CDR3 DNA reads TGTGCCACCAGTGAAGCCACAGCCGCGAACACCGGGGAGCTGTTTTTT.